This passage covers 30 T cell receptor beta chains from one sample sequenced in a study of blood T cell repertoires in COVID-19. The table came from immunoSEQ multiplex PCR; TCRdb's copy has only in-frame clones and leaves some out. The data contain a few hundred thousand clones, 65% to 90% of them singletons. The sample taken for sequencing was peripheral blood. The source of these receptors is a human donor in a cohort sampled during active COVID-19.

This rearrangement joins TRBV18 to TRBJ2-7, with D unresolved. The germline V gene encodes CDR1 KGHSH and CDR2 LQKENI. The CDR3 runs 14 residues. With 5 bases removed from V and 0 bases from J, the gap between germline ends came to 11 bases. Written as DNA, the CDR3 is TGTGCCAGCTCATTATCACAGCCCTCCTACGAGCAGTACTTC. Protein product: CASSLSQPSYEQYF.

The CDR3 DNA follows: TGTGCCAGTAGTACAGGACAGGGAGATGGCTACACCTTC. Protein: CASSTGQGDGYTF. This chain links TRBV19 with TRBJ1-2, with TRBD1 matching 8 bases. The V gene end was trimmed by 4 bases and the J gene end by 6 bases; junction bases not matched to a gene: 4. This CDR3 region has 13 residues. Germline CDR1 LNHDA, CDR2 SQIVND (reference sequence).

The chain links TRBV24-1 to TRBJ2-7; D is perhaps TRBD2 (5 bases). The CDR3 runs to 14 residues. Germline lookup yields CDR1 KGHDR and CDR2 SFDVKD. The ends were cut back, 2 bases at V and 4 bases at J, with 11 bases in the middle. The CDR3, as DNA: TGTGCCACCAGTGATTCCGGGAAGCTATACGAGCAGTACTTC. Protein product: CATSDSGKLYEQYF.

The chain is built from TRBV24-1 and TRBJ2-1; 9 bases match TRBD1. CDR1 KGHDR and CDR2 SFDVKD come from the germline V gene. The CDR3 loop spans 14 amino acids. Trimming cost V 4 bases and J 6 bases; bases outside gene matches: 3. CDR3 region: CATSEGQGPNEQFF. For the CDR3, the DNA is TGTGCCACCAGTGAAGGACAGGGGCCCAATGAGCAGTTCTTC.

This clone was detected a few times. The rearrangement joins TRBV6-5 to TRBJ1-5; 9 nucleotides agree with TRBD1. The J segment lost 5 bases and the V segment lost 10 bases, leaving 12 bases of the junction unmatched. CDR1 and CDR2 (germline): MNHEY, SVGAGI. CDR3 length equals 15 residues. CDR3 in amino acids: CANSLQGARDQPQHF. CDR3 coding DNA: TGTGCCAACTCATTACAGGGGGCCCGCGATCAGCCCCAGCATTTT.

This clone has a handful of counts. The rearrangement joins TRBV12-5 to TRBJ1-5; no clear D. Trimming left V 0 bases short and J 5 bases short, with 14 bases between. The CDR3 is 16 amino acids. From germline, CDR1 is LGHNT and CDR2 FRNRAP. CDR3 in amino acids: CASGLVLSGRDQPQHF. The CDR3 nucleotides are TGTGCTAGTGGTTTGGTACTGTCGGGGAGGGATCAGCCCCAGCATTTT.

The chain combines TRBV6-5 with TRBJ1-1, with 7 bases lining up with TRBD1. The germline gives CDR1 MNHEY, CDR2 SVGAGI. Trimming at V came to 7 bases and at J to 0 bases, leaving 2 bases not matched to a gene. The CDR3 loop spans 13 amino acids. Written as DNA, the CDR3 is TGTGCCAGCAAGGACAGGATGAACACTGAAGCTTTCTTT. Translating it yields CASKDRMNTEAFF.

The chain employs TRBV5-4 and TRBJ1-1; the match to TRBD1 covers 7 bases. Germline CDR1 reads SGHNT; CDR2 reads YYREEE (reference sequence). V dropped 5 bases and J dropped 2; count of bases not matched to a gene: 3. The CDR3 is 13 residues long. The CDR3 DNA is TGTGCCAGCAGAGGACAGGATAACACTGAAGCTTTCTTT. It specifies CASRGQDNTEAFF.

This clone showed up just a few times. The chain links TRBV4-1 to TRBJ1-1; D ambiguous. This CDR3 has 15 amino acids. CDR1 is MGHRA and CDR2 is YSYEKL in the germline V gene. Trimming removed 2 bases at V and 9 bases at J, with 19 bases between. CDR3 nucleotide sequence: TGCGCCAGCAGCCAACCCACACGCGACACGGGAAAAGCTTTCTTT. This sequence encodes CASSQPTRDTGKAFF.

This clone has a handful of counts. V gene TRBV28 combines with J gene TRBJ1-3; D is ambiguous. Trimming pared 2 bases from V and 0 bases from J, leaving 5 bases between. Germline V gene lookup returns CDR1 MDHEN and CDR2 SYDVKM. This CDR3 is built from 14 residues. This chain's CDR3 is CASSLGSSGNTIYF. The CDR3 nucleotides read TGTGCCAGCAGTTTAGGGAGCTCTGGAAACACCATATATTTT. The full variable domain, completed using reference TRBV28 and TRBJ1-3, is DVKVTQSSRYLVKRTGEKVFLECVQDMDHENMFWYRQDPGLGLRLIYFSYDVKMKEKGDIPEGYSVSREKKERFSLILESASTNQTSMYLCASSLGSSGNTIYFGEGSWLTVV.

This clone was seen more than once but under ten times. J is TRBJ1-2 and V is TRBV10-2; TRBD1 matches at 7 bases. With 8 bases clipped from V and 6 bases from J, the junction kept 9 bases outside the gene matches. Germline V CDR1 and CDR2: WSHSY, SAAADI. The CDR3 loop spans 13 amino acids. The CDR3 loop reads CASDIGGEDGYTF. CDR3 nucleotide sequence: TGCGCCAGCGATATAGGGGGCGAGGATGGCTACACCTTC.

J is TRBJ2-2 and V is TRBV24-1; no firm D call. The germline V gene has CDR1 KGHDR and CDR2 SFDVKD. CDR3 length: 12 amino acids. V lost 8 bases and J 7 bases, leaving 10 bases between the germline ends. The chain's CDR3 is CATNGWSGELFF. The CDR3 DNA reads as TGTGCCACCAACGGGTGGAGCGGGGAGCTGTTTTTT.

The chain couples TRBV6-5 to TRBJ1-6; tentatively, D is TRBD1 (6 bases). The CDR3 length is 14 residues. Germline V CDR1 and CDR2: MNHEY, SVGAGI. Deletions cut 5 bases from V and 5 bases from J, with 10 bases between. The CDR3 bases are TGTGCCAGCAGTACGGGACAAAATAATTCACCCCTCCACTTT. Its translation is CASSTGQNNSPLHF.

This clone was counted a few times. The chain has TRBV12-3 or TRBV12-4 and TRBJ1-1; no definite D call. Trimming took off 8 bases at V and 9 bases at J, with 13 bases between the two ends. The CDR3 spans 11 residues. The CDR3 bases are TGTGCCAGCGGAGGGCGGATTCAAGCTTTCTTT. This codes for CASGGRIQAFF.

The chain carries TRBV25-1 and TRBJ2-3; TRBD2 matches 11 bases. The CDR3 contains 17 residues. V dropped 1 base and J dropped 4; count of bases not matched to a gene: 7. Germline V CDR1 and CDR2: MGHDK, SYGVNS. CDR3 sequence reads: CASSELGSGGAADTQYF. The DNA of the CDR3 is TGTGCCAGCAGTGAATTGGGTAGCGGGGGGGCAGCAGATACGCAGTATTTT.

The V gene is TRBV19, the J gene TRBJ2-7; 9 bases agree with TRBD1. The ends lost 5 bases at V and 5 bases at J; junction bases unmatched: 4. Germline CDR1 reads LNHDA; CDR2 reads SQIVND (reference sequence). CDR3 length equals 13 residues. The CDR3 DNA reads TGTGCCAGTAGTGACAGGGGGATCAACGAGCAGTACTTC. Its translation is CASSDRGINEQYF.

V is TRBV30 and J is TRBJ1-5; 8 bases align to TRBD1. Trimming cost V 2 bases and J 4 bases; bases outside gene matches: 4. CDR1 GTSNPN and CDR2 SVGIG come from the germline V gene (reference sequence). The CDR3 totals 14 residues. In DNA, the CDR3 is TGTGCCTGGAGTCGACAGGGGTCAAATCAGCCCCAGCATTTT. Its protein is CAWSRQGSNQPQHF.

This sequence joins TRBV2 and TRBJ2-1; 8 positions match TRBD2. The CDR3 is 16 residues long. Trimming took 6 bases from V and 1 from J; bases not matched to a gene: 8. Looked up from germline, CDR1 is SNHLY and CDR2 is FYNNEI. CDR3 loop: CASSPQRGRSYNEQFF. The DNA for the CDR3 is TGTGCCAGCAGCCCCCAGCGGGGGAGGTCCTACAATGAGCAGTTCTTC.

The V call is TRBV5-6, the J call TRBJ2-7, with a weak D call TRBD1 (6 bases). The CDR3 is 12 amino acids. V lost 4 bases and J lost 4, with 9 bases in between. The germline V gene has CDR1 SGHDT and CDR2 YYEEEE. The CDR3 bases are TGTGCCAGCAGCCAGACAGGTTACGAGCAGTACTTC. This codes for CASSQTGYEQYF.

The chain employs TRBV19 and TRBJ1-2; the D is unclear. CDR1 and CDR2 from the germline V gene are LNHDA and SQIVND (reference sequence). This CDR3 contains 14 residues. Trimming cost V 5 bases and J 4 bases, with 14 bases left between them. The CDR3 DNA follows: TGTGCCAGTAGTTCTGGACGGGCGGGCTATGGCTACACCTTC. Translated, it gives CASSSGRAGYGYTF.

J is TRBJ1-5 and V is TRBV3-1 (or the pseudogene TRBV3-2); 7 bases match TRBD1. Germline V gives CDR1 LGHDT, CDR2 YNNKEL (reference sequence). The length of the CDR3 is 14 residues. The V segment lost 7 bases and the J segment 2 bases; nucleotides outside the gene matches: 5. The CDR3 spells CASTQGTGNQPQHF. The CDR3 DNA reads TGTGCCAGCACTCAGGGGACAGGCAATCAGCCCCAGCATTTT.

CDR3 protein: CASSMDRAGANVLTF. DNA of the CDR3: TGTGCCAGTAGTATGGACAGGGCCGGGGCCAACGTCCTGACTTTC. The chain links TRBV19 to TRBJ2-6; 8 nucleotides align to TRBD1. Germline CDR1 and CDR2: LNHDA and SQIVND (reference sequence). The junction had 2 bases not matched to a gene; V was cut back by 3 bases and J by 4 bases. There are 15 residues in the CDR3. The complete variable domain, with remaining parts taken from reference TRBV19 and TRBJ2-6, reads DGGITQSPKYLFRKEGQNVTLSCEQNLNHDAMYWYRQDPGQGLRLIYYSQIVNDFQKGDIAEGYSVSREKKESFPLTVTSAQKNPTAFYLCASSMDRAGANVLTFGAGSRLTVL.

The gene calls are TRBV12-5 and TRBJ2-2, with a possible D match to TRBD1 (6 bases). The length of the CDR3 is 18 residues. Germline CDR1 LGHNT, CDR2 FRNRAP. Trimming took off 5 bases at V and 2 bases at J, with 21 bases between the two ends. CDR3 residues: CASGPITGPKGNTGELFF. As DNA, the CDR3 is TGTGCTAGTGGTCCTATAACAGGGCCCAAGGGAAACACCGGGGAGCTGTTTTTT.

V is TRBV5-4 and J is TRBJ2-1, with 9 bases matching TRBD2. V dropped 4 bases and J dropped 8; count of bases not matched to a gene: 7. Germline CDR1 is SGHNT and CDR2 is YYREEE (reference sequence). CDR3 length: 14 residues. DNA for the CDR3: TGTGCCAGCAGCCCCGGGACTAGCCCCTATGAGCAGTTCTTC. Protein: CASSPGTSPYEQFF.

This chain joins TRBV2 and TRBJ2-4; 8 bases are shared with TRBD2. The V gene end was trimmed by 0 bases and the J gene end by 2 bases; junction bases not matched to a gene: 6. This CDR3 contains 17 residues. CDR1 and CDR2 (germline): SNHLY, FYNNEI. CDR3 sequence: CASSEARGVKTKNIQYF. The DNA for the CDR3 is TGTGCCAGCAGTGAAGCGCGGGGGGTGAAGACCAAAAACATTCAGTACTTC.

The rearrangement joins TRBV7-2 to TRBJ2-7; 9 bases line up with TRBD1. Germline V gene data show CDR1 as SGHTA and CDR2 as FQGNSA. The V and J ends lost 1 base and 2 bases, in that order; junction bases with no gene match: 9. There are 17 residues in the CDR3. The DNA of the CDR3 is TGTGCCAGCAGCTTAGGAACAGGGGGCGGAAGGCCCTACGAGCAGTACTTC. The encoded protein is CASSLGTGGGRPYEQYF.

The chain has TRBV2 and TRBJ2-2; 9 bases match TRBD1. The CDR3 sequence is 15 residues long. V lost 8 bases, J lost 1 base, and 5 bases stayed unmatched. Germline CDR1 and CDR2: SNHLY and FYNNEI. Here the CDR3 reads CASLSGQGNTGELFF. The CDR3 DNA reads as TGTGCCAGCTTATCGGGACAGGGGAACACCGGGGAGCTGTTTTTT.

The V and J genes are TRBV18 and TRBJ1-4; no firm D call. Per germline, CDR1 KGHSH and CDR2 LQKENI. V was trimmed by 5 bases and J by 8 bases, leaving 12 bases between them. CDR3 length: 13 amino acids. The CDR3 DNA reads as TGTGCCAGCTCAAGTCAGGTCTCCGAAAAACTGTTTTTT. As protein: CASSSQVSEKLFF.

This clone was counted ten times or more. The chain joins TRBV3-1 (or the pseudogene TRBV3-2) to TRBJ2-7; TRBD1 matches at 9 bases. The V segment lost 4 bases and the J segment 5 bases; nucleotides outside the gene matches: 6. The length of the CDR3 is 14 residues. Germline V gene data show CDR1 as LGHDT and CDR2 as YNNKEL (reference sequence). The CDR3 protein is CASSLPGTGNEQYF. The CDR3 nucleotides are TGTGCCAGCAGCCTCCCCGGGACAGGGAACGAGCAGTACTTC.

The V gene is TRBV5-4, the J gene TRBJ2-4, with 11 bases fitting TRBD1. Trimming took 3 bases from V and 4 from J; bases not matched to a gene: 3. Germline V lookup: CDR1 SGHNT, CDR2 YYREEE (reference sequence). The CDR3 contains 15 residues. The CDR3 loop is CASSSGQGAKNIQYF. CDR3 nucleotide sequence: TGTGCCAGCAGCTCCGGACAGGGGGCTAAAAACATTCAGTACTTC. Variable domain in full (rest from reference TRBV5-4 and TRBJ2-4): ETGVTQSPTHLIKTRGQQVTLRCSSQSGHNTVSWYQQALGQGPQFIFQYYREEENGRGNFPPRFSGLQFPNYSSELNVNALELDDSALYLCASSSGQGAKNIQYFGAGTRLSVL.